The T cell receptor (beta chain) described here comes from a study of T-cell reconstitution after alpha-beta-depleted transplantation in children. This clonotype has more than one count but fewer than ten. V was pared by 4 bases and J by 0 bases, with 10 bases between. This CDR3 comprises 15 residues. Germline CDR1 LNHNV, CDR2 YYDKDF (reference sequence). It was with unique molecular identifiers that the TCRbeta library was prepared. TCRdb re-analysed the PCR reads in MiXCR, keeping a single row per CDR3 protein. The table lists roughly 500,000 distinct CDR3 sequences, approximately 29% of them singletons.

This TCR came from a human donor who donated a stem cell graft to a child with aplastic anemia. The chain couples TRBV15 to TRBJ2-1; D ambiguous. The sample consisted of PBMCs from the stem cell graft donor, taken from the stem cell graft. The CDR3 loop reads CATSNEQSSYNEQFF. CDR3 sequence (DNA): TGTGCCACCAGCAACGAGCAGAGCTCCTACAATGAGCAGTTCTTC.